This T cell receptor (beta chain) was profiled in a study of T cell responses to AZD1222 COVID-19 vaccine. The CDR3 totals 14 residues. Germline V CDR1 and CDR2: SNHLY, FYNNEI. The V gene lost 5 bases and the J gene lost 1 base, with 11 bases spanning the gap. Measured with immunoSEQ multiplex PCR; TCRdb has only the in-frame clones, and not every one. This sample yields 70,000 to 95,000 clones, of which about 88% are seen a single time; less than 8.5% belongs to the top ten. The sequence derives from an adult who received the AZD1222 COVID-19 vaccine. The rearrangement uses TRBV2 and TRBJ1-1, with D tentatively TRBD1 (5 bases). The sequenced sample was peripheral blood, obtained 28 days after the second AZD1222 dose. Written as DNA, the CDR3 is TGTGCCAGCAGTACCCAGACAGCGAACACTGAAGCTTTCTTT. Its protein product is CASSTQTANTEAFF.